These 5 T cell receptor beta chains were sequenced from one sample in a study of chemoradiotherapy in HPV16-positive cancers. Repertoires were generated with immunoSEQ multiplex PCR, while TCRdb's copy carries only in-frame clones and drops some. The table shows roughly 32,000 clones, with roughly nine tenths occurring only once. The sample here was blood, taken from a patient who underwent chemoradiotherapy. The receptors here all came from a human donor with HPV-associated anogenital cancer.

The chain is built from TRBV12-5 and TRBJ2-5; D perhaps matches TRBD1 (6 bases). CDR3 length: 16 residues. Germline V gene lookup returns CDR1 LGHNT and CDR2 FRNRAP. The V end was cut by 4 bases, the J end by 1 base, with 16 bases between. As DNA, the CDR3 is TGTGCTAGTGGTTCCCCCTTCGGGACACTCCAAGAGACCCAGTACTTC. Amino acid sequence: CASGSPFGTLQETQYF. The full variable domain, with the rest looked up from reference TRBV12-5 and TRBJ2-5, is DARVTQTPRHKVTEMGQEVTMRCQPILGHNTVFWYRQTMMQGLELLAYFRNRAPLDDSGMPKDRFSAEMPDATLATLKIQPSEPRDSAVYFCASGSPFGTLQETQYFGPGTRLLVL.

The V and J genes are TRBV11-3 and TRBJ2-7, with 7 bases identical to TRBD1. V gave up 3 bases and J gave up 1 base; unmatched junction bases: 0. Germline CDR1 SGHNT, CDR2 YENEEA. This CDR3 is 13 amino acids long. This CDR3 is CASSLGQSYEQYF. CDR3 bases: TGTGCCAGCAGCTTGGGACAGTCCTACGAGCAGTACTTC.

The chain combines TRBV4-1 with TRBJ2-7, with 8 bases identical to TRBD1. This CDR3 spans 15 amino acids. Germline CDR1 reads MGHRA; CDR2 reads YSYEKL. The V segment lost 5 bases and the J segment 7 bases; nucleotides outside the gene matches: 13. The CDR3 is CASSFQQGAPGEQYF. DNA for the CDR3: TGCGCCAGCAGCTTCCAGCAGGGGGCCCCGGGAGAGCAGTACTTC.

This chain uses TRBV18 with TRBJ1-2; 11 bases map to TRBD1. J lost 2 bases, V lost 5 bases, and 10 bases had no gene match. CDR1 KGHSH and CDR2 LQKENI come from the germline V gene. This CDR3 is 17 amino acids long. For the CDR3, the DNA is TGTGCCAGCTCAGCAGGACAGGGGGCGGAAACGAACTATGGCTACACCTTC. Residues: CASSAGQGAETNYGYTF.

The chain is built from TRBV6-5 and TRBJ1-2; no clear D gene. CDR1 is MNHEY and CDR2 is SVGAGI in the germline V gene. Trimming pared 0 bases from V and 10 bases from J, leaving 15 bases between. CDR3 length: 14 amino acids. In nucleotides, the CDR3 is TGTGCCAGCAGTTACTCGGTACGGGGTCCCGACTACACCTTC. Encoded protein: CASSYSVRGPDYTF.